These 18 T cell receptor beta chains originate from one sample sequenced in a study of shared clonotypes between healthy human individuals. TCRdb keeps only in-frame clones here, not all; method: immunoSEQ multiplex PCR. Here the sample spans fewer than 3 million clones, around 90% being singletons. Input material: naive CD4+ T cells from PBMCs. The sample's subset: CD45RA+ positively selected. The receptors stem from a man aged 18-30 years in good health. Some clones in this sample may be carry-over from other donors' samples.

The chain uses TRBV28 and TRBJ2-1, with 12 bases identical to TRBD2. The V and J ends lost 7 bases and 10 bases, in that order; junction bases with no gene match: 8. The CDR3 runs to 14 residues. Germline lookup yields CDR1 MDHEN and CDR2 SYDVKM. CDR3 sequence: CASTPTSGRGEQFF. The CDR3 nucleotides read TGTGCCAGCACCCCGACTAGCGGGAGAGGGGAGCAGTTCTTC. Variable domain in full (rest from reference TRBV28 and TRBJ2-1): DVKVTQSSRYLVKRTGEKVFLECVQDMDHENMFWYRQDPGLGLRLIYFSYDVKMKEKGDIPEGYSVSREKKERFSLILESASTNQTSMYLCASTPTSGRGEQFFGPGTRLTVL.

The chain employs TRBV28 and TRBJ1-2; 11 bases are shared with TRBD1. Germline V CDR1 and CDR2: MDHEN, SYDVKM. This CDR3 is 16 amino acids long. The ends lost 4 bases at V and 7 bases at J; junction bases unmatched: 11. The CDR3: CASSSAGTGGQGGYTF. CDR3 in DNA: TGTGCCAGCAGTTCCGCCGGGACAGGGGGACAGGGTGGCTACACCTTC.

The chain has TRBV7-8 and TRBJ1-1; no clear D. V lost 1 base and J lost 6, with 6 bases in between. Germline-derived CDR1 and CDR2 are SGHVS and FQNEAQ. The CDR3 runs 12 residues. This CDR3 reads CASSLVRAEAFF. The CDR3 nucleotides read TGTGCCAGCAGCTTAGTAAGGGCTGAAGCTTTCTTT.

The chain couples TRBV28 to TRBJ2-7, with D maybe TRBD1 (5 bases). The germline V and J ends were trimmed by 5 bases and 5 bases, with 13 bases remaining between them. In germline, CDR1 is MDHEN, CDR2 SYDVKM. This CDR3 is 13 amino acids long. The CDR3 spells CASSPAGKNEQYF. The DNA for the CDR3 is TGTGCCAGCAGTCCGGCAGGGAAAAACGAGCAGTACTTC.

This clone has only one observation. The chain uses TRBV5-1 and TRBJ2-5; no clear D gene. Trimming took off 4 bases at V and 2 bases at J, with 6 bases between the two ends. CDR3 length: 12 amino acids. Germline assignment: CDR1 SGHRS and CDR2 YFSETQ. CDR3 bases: TGCGCCAGCAGCCGGCGGCAAGAGACCCAGTACTTC. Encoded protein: CASSRRQETQYF.

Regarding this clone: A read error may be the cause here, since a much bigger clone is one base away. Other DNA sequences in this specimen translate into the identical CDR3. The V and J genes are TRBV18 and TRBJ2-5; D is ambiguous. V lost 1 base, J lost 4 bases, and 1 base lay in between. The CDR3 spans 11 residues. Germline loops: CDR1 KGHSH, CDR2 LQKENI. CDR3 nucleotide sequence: TGTGCCAGCTCACCACTAGAGACCCAGTACTTC. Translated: CASSPLETQYF.

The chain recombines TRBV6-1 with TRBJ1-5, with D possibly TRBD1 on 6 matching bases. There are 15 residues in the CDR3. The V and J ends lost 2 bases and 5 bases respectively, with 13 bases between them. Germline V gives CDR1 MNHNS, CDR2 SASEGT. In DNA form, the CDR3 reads TGTGCCAGCAGTGAAAAGTGGACAGCCTATCAGCCCCAGCATTTT. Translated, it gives CASSEKWTAYQPQHF.

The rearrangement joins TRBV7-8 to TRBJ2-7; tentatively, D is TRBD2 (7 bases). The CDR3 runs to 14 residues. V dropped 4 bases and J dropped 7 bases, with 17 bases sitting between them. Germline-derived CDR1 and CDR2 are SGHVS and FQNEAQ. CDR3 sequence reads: CASSSPRGAEEQYF. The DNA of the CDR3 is TGTGCCAGCAGCTCCCCCCGGGGGGCGGAAGAGCAGTACTTC.

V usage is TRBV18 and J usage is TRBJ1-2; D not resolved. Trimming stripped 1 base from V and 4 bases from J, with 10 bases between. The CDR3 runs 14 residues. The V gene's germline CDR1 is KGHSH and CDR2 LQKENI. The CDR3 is CASSPLIARYGYTF. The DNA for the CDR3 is TGTGCCAGCTCACCACTTATCGCTCGCTATGGCTACACCTTC.

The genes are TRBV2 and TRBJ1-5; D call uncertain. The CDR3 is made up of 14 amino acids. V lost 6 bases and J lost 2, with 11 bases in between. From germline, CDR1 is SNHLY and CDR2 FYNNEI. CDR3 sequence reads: CASSKTNGNQPQHF. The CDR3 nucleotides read TGTGCCAGCAGCAAGACGAATGGCAATCAGCCCCAGCATTTT.

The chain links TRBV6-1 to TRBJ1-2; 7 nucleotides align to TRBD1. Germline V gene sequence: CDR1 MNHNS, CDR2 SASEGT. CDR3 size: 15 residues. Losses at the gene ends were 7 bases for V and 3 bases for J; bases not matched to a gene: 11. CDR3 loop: CASTRAQGDHYGYTF. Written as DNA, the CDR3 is TGTGCCAGCACTAGGGCCCAGGGGGACCACTATGGCTACACCTTC.

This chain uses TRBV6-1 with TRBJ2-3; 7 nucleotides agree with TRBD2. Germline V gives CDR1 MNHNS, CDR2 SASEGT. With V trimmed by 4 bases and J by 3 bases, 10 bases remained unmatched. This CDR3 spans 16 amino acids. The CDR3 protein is CASSASSGTGTDTQYF. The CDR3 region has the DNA TGTGCCAGCAGTGCCTCCAGCGGGACTGGTACAGATACGCAGTATTTT.

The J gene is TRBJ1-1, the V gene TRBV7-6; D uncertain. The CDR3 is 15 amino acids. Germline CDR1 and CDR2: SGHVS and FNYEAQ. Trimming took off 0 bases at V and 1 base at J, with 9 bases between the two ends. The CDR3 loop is CASSLADLENTEAFF. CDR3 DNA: TGTGCCAGCAGCTTAGCGGATCTGGAGAACACTGAAGCTTTCTTT. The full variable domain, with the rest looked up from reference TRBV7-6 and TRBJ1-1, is GAGVSQSPRYKVTKRGQDVALRCDPISGHVSLYWYRQALGQGPEFLTYFNYEAQQDKSGLPNDRFSAERPEGSISTLTIQRTEQRDSAMYRCASSLADLENTEAFFGQGTRLTVV.

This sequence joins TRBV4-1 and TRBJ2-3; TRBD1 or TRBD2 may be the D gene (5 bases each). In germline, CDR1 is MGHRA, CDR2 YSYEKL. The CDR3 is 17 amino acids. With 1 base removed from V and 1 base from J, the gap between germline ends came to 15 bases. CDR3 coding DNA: TGCGCCAGCAGCCAAGTGGGGTGGGGGAGCGGCACAGATACGCAGTATTTT. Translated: CASSQVGWGSGTDTQYF.

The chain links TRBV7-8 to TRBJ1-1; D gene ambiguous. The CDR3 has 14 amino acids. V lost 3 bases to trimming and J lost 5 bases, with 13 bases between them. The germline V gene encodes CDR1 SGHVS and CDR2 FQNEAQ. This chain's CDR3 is CASSFTSGQTEAFF. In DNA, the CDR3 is TGTGCCAGCAGCTTTACTTCGGGTCAGACTGAAGCTTTCTTT.

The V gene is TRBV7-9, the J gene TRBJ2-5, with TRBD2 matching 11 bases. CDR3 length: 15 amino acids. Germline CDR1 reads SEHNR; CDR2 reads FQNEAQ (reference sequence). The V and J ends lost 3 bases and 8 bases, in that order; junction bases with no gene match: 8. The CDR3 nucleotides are TGTGCCAGCAGCTTCATAGCGGGAGGGAAGAGAACCCAGTACTTC. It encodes CASSFIAGGKRTQYF.

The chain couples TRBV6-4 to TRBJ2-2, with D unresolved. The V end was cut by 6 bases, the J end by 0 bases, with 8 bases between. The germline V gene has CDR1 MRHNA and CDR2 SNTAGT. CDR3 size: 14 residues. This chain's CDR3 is CASSGSANTGELFF. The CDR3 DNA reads TGTGCCAGCAGCGGATCGGCGAACACCGGGGAGCTGTTTTTT.

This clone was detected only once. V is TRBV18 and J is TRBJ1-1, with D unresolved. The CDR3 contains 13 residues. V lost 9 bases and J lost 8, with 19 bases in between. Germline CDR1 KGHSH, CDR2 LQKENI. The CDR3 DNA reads TGTGCCAGTCACTTCGACTCTAGCGGGGAAGCTTTCTTT. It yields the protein CASHFDSSGEAFF.